These 32 T cell receptor beta chains were sequenced from one sample in a study of shared clonotypes between healthy human individuals. TCRdb's copy holds only in-frame clones and misses some; the assay was immunoSEQ multiplex PCR. The table lists 1.5 million to 2.5 million clones, just under 95% of them singletons. As defined, naive CD8 cells were CD45RO-negative and positively selected for CCR7, with terminally differentiated effector memory CD45RA+ cells excluded. The material sequenced was naive CD8+ T cells sorted from blood. All receptors come from a man younger than 30 in good health.

The chain uses TRBV5-6 and TRBJ2-1; possibly TRBD1 or TRBD2 for D (6 bases each). Trimming shortened V by 7 bases and J by 8 bases, and 13 bases separated the two germline ends. The CDR3 is 12 residues long. Germline CDR1 reads SGHDT; CDR2 reads YYEEEE. The CDR3 sequence: CASGGQGYEQFF. As DNA, the CDR3 is TGTGCCAGCGGGGGGCAGGGCTATGAGCAGTTCTTC.

This chain connects TRBV7-9 to TRBJ1-1, with D possibly TRBD1 on 5 matching bases. There are 12 residues in the CDR3. CDR1 and CDR2 from the germline V gene are SEHNR and FQNEAQ (reference sequence). With 6 bases removed from V and 0 bases from J, the gap between germline ends came to 5 bases. In nucleotides, the CDR3 is TGTGCCAGCAGGGACATGAACACTGAAGCTTTCTTT. Residues: CASRDMNTEAFF.

Concerning this clone itself: The junction differs from germline at one of its ends, possibly a read error. Here the CDR3 reads CASSLDRSEAFF. CDR3 in DNA: TGTGCCAGTAGTCTAGACAGGAGTGAAGCTTTCTTT. V and J are TRBV19 and TRBJ1-1; tentative D call: TRBD1 (6 bases). The CDR3 is 12 amino acids. Germline assignment: CDR1 LNHDA and CDR2 SQIVND (reference sequence).

The V call is TRBV6-5, the J call TRBJ2-1, with D perhaps assigned TRBD1 or TRBD2 (6 bases each). The V and J ends lost 4 bases and 3 bases respectively, with 13 bases between them. Germline V CDR1 and CDR2: MNHEY, SVGAGI. This CDR3 region has 15 residues. CDR3 sequence reads: CASSFTGGYYNEQFF. In nucleotides, the CDR3 is TGTGCCAGCAGTTTCACCGGGGGCTACTACAATGAGCAGTTCTTC.

The CDR3 region is CASSFLAPYNEQFF. The CDR3 DNA is TGTGCCAGCAGTTTTCTAGCTCCCTACAATGAGCAGTTCTTC. This chain connects TRBV6-6 to TRBJ2-1, with D possibly TRBD2 on 5 matching bases. Germline CDR1 reads MNHNY; CDR2 reads SVGAGI (reference sequence). The CDR3 covers 14 residues. The ends were cut back, 4 bases at V and 2 bases at J, with 9 bases in the middle.

The CDR3, as DNA: TGCGCCAGCAGCCAAGAGCCGGACGAGCAGTACTTC. It specifies CASSQEPDEQYF. This sequence joins TRBV4-1 and TRBJ2-7; D remains unclear. This CDR3 has 12 residues. V was pared by 0 bases and J by 5 bases, with 5 bases between. Per the germline V gene, CDR1 is MGHRA and CDR2 is YSYEKL.

V is TRBV7-6 and J is TRBJ1-1; D unresolved. This CDR3 contains 16 residues. The V gene's germline CDR1 is SGHVS and CDR2 FNYEAQ. V was trimmed by 0 bases and J by 5 bases, leaving 16 bases between them. The CDR3 nucleotides are TGTGCCAGCAGCTTAGCGAGTCGGACGCTCCCTACTGAAGCTTTCTTT. Protein product: CASSLASRTLPTEAFF.

This clone has only one observation. This chain links TRBV5-5 with TRBJ1-2, with 7 positions matching TRBD1. Trimming took 0 bases from V and 4 from J; bases not matched to a gene: 6. Germline CDR1 SGHKS, CDR2 YYEKEE (reference sequence). This CDR3 is 15 amino acids long. The CDR3 spells CASSLDTGVIYGYTF. CDR3 bases: TGTGCCAGCAGCTTGGATACAGGGGTCATCTATGGCTACACCTTC.

Notes on this clone: Other DNA sequences in the sample encode the same CDR3. This chain uses TRBV19 with TRBJ2-7, with 11 bases matching TRBD1. Losses at the gene ends were 5 bases for V and 4 bases for J; bases not matched to a gene: 4. The CDR3 is 14 amino acids. Germline lookup yields CDR1 LNHDA and CDR2 SQIVND (reference sequence). The CDR3 nucleotides are TGTGCCAGTAGTCCCGGACAGGGGGCATACGAGCAGTACTTC. Residues: CASSPGQGAYEQYF.

Turning to this clone: The sample holds other DNA sequences that translate to the same CDR3. The rearrangement links TRBV27 to TRBJ2-3; D call uncertain. The CDR3 is 13 amino acids. CDR1 is MNHEY, CDR2 SMNVEV, per germline (reference sequence). Trimming pared 2 bases from V and 0 bases from J, leaving 3 bases between. In nucleotides, the CDR3 is TGTGCCAGCAGTTTAGACAGCACAGATACGCAGTATTTT. The encoded protein is CASSLDSTDTQYF.

This clone was recorded only once. Here the CDR3 DNA reads TGTGCCAGCAGCCCGACCGACAGGATCTACAATGAGCAGTTCTTC. Protein sequence: CASSPTDRIYNEQFF. The chain carries TRBV7-9 and TRBJ2-1, with D possibly TRBD1 on 6 matching bases. Germline assignment: CDR1 SEHNR and CDR2 FQNEAQ (reference sequence). Trimming cost V 5 bases and J 3 bases, with 14 bases left between them. The length of the CDR3 is 15 residues.

V usage is TRBV5-1 and J usage is TRBJ2-1; D is undetermined. V was pared by 4 bases and J by 0 bases, with 14 bases between. CDR3 size: 16 residues. Per the germline V gene, CDR1 is SGHRS and CDR2 is YFSETQ. CDR3 residues: CASSPEAVSSYNEQFF. The DNA for the CDR3 is TGCGCCAGCAGCCCCGAAGCCGTAAGCTCCTACAATGAGCAGTTCTTC.

Worth noting for this clone: The sample contains more than one DNA sequence encoding this CDR3. J is TRBJ1-5 and V is TRBV5-8; 7 positions agree with TRBD1. J was trimmed by 6 bases and V by 0 bases; bases with no gene match: 3. This CDR3 is 14 amino acids long. Germline V gene lookup returns CDR1 SGHTS and CDR2 YDEGEE. CDR3 amino acids: CASSLGQGVQPQHF. The CDR3 nucleotides are TGTGCCAGCAGCTTGGGACAGGGAGTTCAGCCCCAGCATTTT.

The chain has TRBV19 and TRBJ2-7; D ambiguous. The CDR3 extends over 12 amino acids. The V and J ends lost 3 bases and 3 bases respectively, with 6 bases between them. In germline, CDR1 is LNHDA, CDR2 SQIVND (reference sequence). The CDR3 reads CASSISIYEQYF. CDR3 DNA: TGTGCCAGTAGTATCAGTATCTACGAGCAGTACTTC.

CDR3 in DNA: TGTGCCAGCAGCTCCACGGACAGGGGCTACGAGCAGTACTTC. Its protein is CASSSTDRGYEQYF. The chain is built from TRBV7-9 and TRBJ2-7; 9 bases are a match to TRBD1. With V trimmed by 4 bases and J by 3 bases, 4 bases remained unmatched. There are 14 residues in the CDR3. Germline values: CDR1 SEHNR, CDR2 FQNEAQ (reference sequence).

The rearrangement links TRBV19 to TRBJ1-6; D is possibly TRBD1 (5 bases). The V gene's germline CDR1 is LNHDA and CDR2 SQIVND (reference sequence). V lost 6 bases to trimming and J lost 2 bases, with 8 bases between them. This CDR3 is built from 14 residues. DNA of the CDR3: TGTGCCAGTAGGCCCAGGGCCTATAATTCACCCCTCCACTTT. It encodes CASRPRAYNSPLHF.

The chain carries TRBV13 and TRBJ2-7; D call uncertain. Per the germline V gene, CDR1 is PRHDT and CDR2 is FYEKMQ (reference sequence). The CDR3 runs to 13 residues. V was trimmed by 4 bases and J by 4 bases, leaving 11 bases between them. The CDR3 region has the DNA TGTGCCAGCAGCTCCCGCTGGGATTACGAGCAGTACTTC. Encoded protein: CASSSRWDYEQYF.

The rearrangement joins TRBV27 to TRBJ2-5; tentative D call: TRBD2 (5 bases). Deletions cut 6 bases from V and 5 bases from J, with 16 bases between. CDR1 and CDR2 from the germline V gene are MNHEY and SMNVEV (reference sequence). The CDR3 is 14 amino acids. The CDR3 DNA follows: TGTGCCAGCAGGGAGTTTATGACGGGGGAGACCCAGTACTTC. This gives the protein CASREFMTGETQYF.

J is TRBJ1-2 and V is TRBV19, with 7 nucleotides matching TRBD1. There are 13 residues in the CDR3. The trim removed 8 bases at V and 3 bases at J, leaving 6 bases unmatched. Germline V CDR1 and CDR2: LNHDA, SQIVND (reference sequence). CDR3 DNA sequence: TGTGCCAGTGGTCCCGGGACAGACTATGGCTACACCTTC. Protein product: CASGPGTDYGYTF.

The chain employs TRBV19 and TRBJ1-6; D is perhaps TRBD1 (5 bases). Looked up from germline, CDR1 is LNHDA and CDR2 is SQIVND (reference sequence). Between the trimmed V and J ends, which lost 6 bases and 0 bases, there was a span of 21 bases. The CDR3 has 19 residues. The CDR3 region has the DNA TGTGCCAGTAGGGCCCAGGGAAGTTTTGCGAGCTCCTATAATTCACCCCTCCACTTT. Encoded protein: CASRAQGSFASSYNSPLHF.

This chain links TRBV11-2 with TRBJ1-5; maybe TRBD1 (6 bases). V was trimmed by 1 base and J by 0 bases, leaving 7 bases between them. Germline CDR1 SGHAT, CDR2 FQNNGV. The CDR3 is made up of 15 amino acids. CDR3 in DNA: TGTGCCAGCAGCTTAGGACAGGATAGCAATCAGCCCCAGCATTTT. This translates into CASSLGQDSNQPQHF.

This clone was detected a few times. Other DNA variants within this sample encode the same CDR3. The rearrangement joins TRBV27 to TRBJ2-7, with D tentatively TRBD1 (7 bases). V lost 2 bases to trimming and J lost 4 bases, with 12 bases between them. The length of the CDR3 is 14 residues. The germline V gene has CDR1 MNHEY and CDR2 SMNVEV (reference sequence). The CDR3 region has the DNA TGTGCCAGCAGTTTAGGGGCAGGGGGGTACGAGCAGTACTTC. It encodes CASSLGAGGYEQYF.

On this clone: The same CDR3 also results from other DNA sequences found in this sample. The J gene is TRBJ1-5, the V gene TRBV7-6, with 9 bases lining up with TRBD1. This CDR3 has 14 residues. J was trimmed by 4 bases and V by 4 bases; bases with no gene match: 2. From germline, CDR1 is SGHVS and CDR2 FNYEAQ. The CDR3 DNA reads TGTGCCAGCAGCTCCGGGACAGGGAATCAGCCCCAGCATTTT. Its translation: CASSSGTGNQPQHF.

The chain employs TRBV15 and TRBJ2-1; 8 bases map to TRBD2. This CDR3 region has 16 residues. Germline V gene sequence: CDR1 LNHNV, CDR2 YYDKDF (reference sequence). V was pared by 0 bases and J by 2 bases, with 3 bases of the junction left unmatched. The CDR3 region has the DNA TGTGCCACCAGCAGAGATATGGGACTAGCCTACAATGAGCAGTTCTTC. It is translated as CATSRDMGLAYNEQFF. Full variable domain (missing parts from reference TRBV15 and TRBJ2-1): DAMVIQNPRYQVTQFGKPVTLSCSQTLNHNVMYWYQQKSSQAPKLLFHYYDKDFNNEADTPDNFQSRRPNTSFCFLDIRSPGLGDTAMYLCATSRDMGLAYNEQFFGPGTRLTVL.

The V and J genes are TRBV6-5 and TRBJ2-7; the D gene is possibly TRBD1 (7 bases). CDR3 length: 16 residues. Germline CDR1 MNHEY, CDR2 SVGAGI. V was clipped by 4 bases and J by 6 bases, with 22 bases between them. The CDR3: CASSLGPDREEGEQYF. DNA of the CDR3: TGTGCCAGCAGTTTGGGGCCTGACAGGGAGGAGGGCGAGCAGTACTTC.

The chain joins TRBV10-2 to TRBJ1-1, with D perhaps TRBD1 (5 bases). There are 13 residues in the CDR3. V lost 5 bases and J lost 8, with 15 bases in between. CDR1 is WSHSY and CDR2 is SAAADI in the germline V gene. The CDR3 coding sequence is TGCGCCAGCAGTCAGGCTTCGGGACCAGAAGCTTTCTTT. The encoded protein is CASSQASGPEAFF.

The rearrangement joins TRBV13 to TRBJ2-7; D uncertain. Germline V gives CDR1 PRHDT, CDR2 FYEKMQ (reference sequence). The V end was cut by 5 bases, the J end by 4 bases, with 12 bases between. There are 13 residues in the CDR3. The CDR3 sequence is CASSRAPDYEQYF. The DNA of the CDR3 is TGTGCCAGCAGCCGGGCCCCAGATTACGAGCAGTACTTC.

This chain joins TRBV13 and TRBJ1-4, with D possibly being TRBD1 (6 bases). The CDR3 totals 16 residues. Trimming took off 5 bases at V and 8 bases at J, with 21 bases between the two ends. CDR1 and CDR2 from the germline V gene are PRHDT and FYEKMQ (reference sequence). CDR3 DNA sequence: TGTGCCAGCAGCACCAACCGGGACACAATCCCCGAAAAACTGTTTTTT. It yields the protein CASSTNRDTIPEKLFF.

This chain links TRBV29-1 with TRBJ2-1, with D perhaps given as TRBD1 or TRBD2 (6 bases each). This CDR3 region has 14 residues. Per the germline V gene, CDR1 is SQVTM and CDR2 is ANQGSEA. V lost 3 bases and J lost 9, with 18 bases in between. The CDR3 DNA is TGCAGCGTTGATCGGGGGCTACCACCCGGTGAGCAGTTCTTC. It translates to CSVDRGLPPGEQFF.

The rearrangement joins TRBV7-6 to TRBJ1-6; a possible D gene is TRBD1 (5 bases). This CDR3 has 14 amino acids. Trimming took 5 bases from V and 7 from J, leaving 12 bases between them. Germline CDR1 is SGHVS and CDR2 is FNYEAQ. The CDR3 loop is CASSLGEGNSPLHF. The CDR3 DNA follows: TGTGCCAGCAGCCTCGGTGAGGGGAATTCACCCCTCCACTTT.

Remarks on this clone: This same CDR3 is encoded by further DNA sequences in the sample. This chain links TRBV5-6 with TRBJ2-7; TRBD1 matches 8 bases. The V segment lost 4 bases and the J segment 3 bases; nucleotides outside the gene matches: 6. The germline CDR1 and CDR2 sequences are SGHDT and YYEEEE. The CDR3 spans 14 residues. The CDR3 protein is CASSPGTGGYEQYF. The DNA for the CDR3 is TGTGCCAGCAGCCCCGGCACAGGGGGCTACGAGCAGTACTTC.

This chain uses TRBV28 with TRBJ1-2, with 9 bases identical to TRBD1. The CDR3 contains 17 residues. Per the germline V gene, CDR1 is MDHEN and CDR2 is SYDVKM. J was trimmed by 7 bases and V by 4 bases; bases with no gene match: 16. This CDR3 is CASSSLRTGAVFGGYTF. As DNA, the CDR3 is TGTGCCAGCAGTTCTCTCCGGACAGGGGCCGTATTTGGTGGCTACACCTTC.